The clone carrying this T cell receptor beta chain was observed at least ten times. This sample stems from a study of breast tumors, draining lymph nodes, adjacent tissues. TCRdb re-called the multiplex PCR reads with MiXCR, one entry per CDR3 protein. Of 150,000 to 200,000 distinct CDR3 sequences listed, 33% were seen once; the top ten hold approximately 4.2%. This CDR3 is 16 amino acids long. Germline CDR1 and CDR2: SGHTA and FQGNSA. The germline V and J ends were trimmed by 3 bases and 3 bases, with 14 bases remaining between them. Samples came from axillary lymph nodes draining the breast cancer. The rearrangement joins TRBV7-2 to TRBJ2-2, with D possibly matching TRBD1 (5 bases). The sequenced material came from axillary lymph node tissue. The sequence was obtained from a female donor with breast cancer. Some clones in this sample may be carry-over from other donors' samples. CDR3 coding DNA: TGTGCCAGCAGCTTCTGGGCAGGGCAGGACACCGGGGAGCTGTTTTTT. Its translation: CASSFWAGQDTGELFF.